This record covers a single T cell receptor beta chain. What it recognizes is unknown. The CDR3 extends over 13 amino acids. From germline, CDR1 is SGDLS and CDR2 YYNGEE. Trimming at V came to 3 bases and at J to 4 bases, leaving 3 bases not matched to a gene. The repertoire was sequenced with immunoSEQ multiplex PCR; TCRdb's copy has only in-frame clones and lacks some. The sample lists tens of thousands of clones, 60% to 85% occurring once. The sample is drawn from a study of T cell responses to AZD1222 COVID-19 vaccine. Study conclusions and caveats: It should be noted that donors were predominantly white British and more often female, and clonal diversity was possibly underestimated.

Specimen: peripheral blood, collected on day 0 of AZD1222 vaccination. The chain joins TRBV9 to TRBJ1-1, with 7 bases aligning to TRBD1. This receptor was identified in an adult in good health. The CDR3 loop is CASSAGGGTEAFF. The CDR3 bases are TGTGCCAGCAGCGCAGGGGGGGGCACTGAAGCTTTCTTT.